Listed here are 32 T cell receptor beta chains from one sample, sequenced in a study of blood T cell repertoires in COVID-19. Produced via immunoSEQ multiplex PCR; TCRdb's table is partial and in-frame only. The sample lists about 100,000 clones; approximately 80% were seen once. The specimen sequenced was peripheral blood. These receptors originate from an older man with active or convalescent COVID-19.

The gene calls are TRBV5-8 and TRBJ2-1; D possibly corresponds to TRBD2 (6 bases). Trimming pared 1 base from V and 8 bases from J, leaving 13 bases between. Germline-derived CDR1 and CDR2 are SGHTS and YDEGEE. The CDR3 consists of 14 residues. The CDR3 DNA reads as TGTGCCAGCAGCTTGCCCGGCGGGGCCCATGAGCAGTTCTTC. Its translation is CASSLPGGAHEQFF. Supplemented by reference TRBV5-8 and TRBJ2-1, the full variable domain reads EAGVTQSPTHLIKTRGQQATLRCSPISGHTSVYWYQQALGLGLQFLLWYDEGEERNRGNFPPRFSGRQFPNYSSELNVNALELEDSALYLCASSLPGGAHEQFFGPGTRLTVL.

The chain uses TRBV2 and TRBJ2-1, with TRBD1 matching over 10 bases. J gave up 4 bases and V 5 bases, and 5 bases lay outside the gene matches. The CDR3 contains 15 residues. Germline CDR1 SNHLY, CDR2 FYNNEI. The CDR3 reads CASSNDRGPYNEQFF. The CDR3 DNA reads TGTGCCAGCAGTAACGACAGGGGGCCATACAATGAGCAGTTCTTC.

This clone was recorded many times. For the CDR3, the DNA is TGCAGTGCTAGTCGGGGTCCTGAAGCTTTCTTT. This encodes CSASRGPEAFF. The J gene is TRBJ1-1, the V gene TRBV20-1; D gene uncertain. The CDR3 has 11 amino acids. The germline V and J ends were trimmed by 3 bases and 6 bases, with 8 bases remaining between them. The germline gives CDR1 DFQATT, CDR2 SNEGSKA (reference sequence).

The gene calls are TRBV7-9 and TRBJ2-7; 7 nucleotides line up with TRBD1. The CDR3 length is 14 residues. The ends lost 0 bases at V and 5 bases at J; junction bases unmatched: 4. CDR1 and CDR2 from the germline V gene are SEHNR and FQNEAQ (reference sequence). CDR3 DNA sequence: TGTGCCAGCAGCTTAGCGAACAGGGGCAACGAGCAGTACTTC. Translated: CASSLANRGNEQYF. The full variable domain, rest sourced from reference TRBV7-9 and TRBJ2-7, is DTGVSQNPRHKITKRGQNVTFRCDPISEHNRLYWYRQTLGQGPEFLTYFQNEAQLEKSRLLSDRFSAERPKGSFSTLEIQRTEQGDSAMYLCASSLANRGNEQYFGPGTRLTVT.

About this clone itself: The junction and the germline gene differ at one end; a read error may be behind it. V and J are TRBV7-7 and TRBJ2-3; 7 nucleotides align to TRBD2. The CDR3 runs to 14 residues. The germline V gene encodes CDR1 SSHAT and CDR2 FNYEAQ (reference sequence). The chain's CDR3 is CASSLSGSTDTQYF. The CDR3 nucleotides are TGTGCTAGCAGCCTTAGCGGGAGCACAGATACGCAGTATTTT. Supplemented by reference TRBV7-7 and TRBJ2-3, the full variable domain reads GAGVSQSPRYKVTKRGQDVTLRCDPISSHATLYWYQQALGQGPEFLTYFNYEAQPDKSGLPSDRFSAERPEGSISTLTIQRTEQRDSAMYRCASSLSGSTDTQYFGPGTRLTVL.

The chain joins TRBV3-1 (or the pseudogene TRBV3-2) to TRBJ2-1, with TRBD2 matching 9 bases. Germline loops: CDR1 LGHDT, CDR2 YNNKEL (reference sequence). V was clipped by 2 bases and J by 5 bases; unmatched bases: 7. The CDR3 contains 16 residues. The chain's CDR3 is CASSQLSGSGHNEQFF. Here the CDR3 DNA reads TGTGCCAGCAGCCAACTTAGCGGGAGTGGCCACAATGAGCAGTTCTTC.

V usage is TRBV4-3 and J usage is TRBJ2-5; 7 bases map to TRBD1. CDR1 is LGHNA and CDR2 is YSLEER in the germline V gene. With V trimmed by 0 bases and J by 5 bases, 12 bases remained unmatched. This CDR3 comprises 17 residues. Written as DNA, the CDR3 is TGCGCCAGCAGCCAAGATCCACCAGGGGGTTTAGTTGAGACCCAGTACTTC. Encoded protein: CASSQDPPGGLVETQYF.

The chain recombines TRBV19 with TRBJ1-3; 7 bases align to TRBD1. Germline CDR1 and CDR2: LNHDA and SQIVND (reference sequence). There are 14 residues in the CDR3. The V gene end was trimmed by 10 bases and the J gene end by 2 bases; junction bases not matched to a gene: 8. This CDR3 is CATNDRETGNTIYF. As DNA, the CDR3 is TGTGCCACCAACGACAGGGAAACTGGAAACACCATATATTTT.

This chain links TRBV11-2 with TRBJ2-1; D call uncertain. This CDR3 has 11 residues. V was shortened by 3 bases and J by 7 bases, with 4 bases between the two germline ends. Germline CDR1 reads SGHAT; CDR2 reads FQNNGV. CDR3 loop: CASSFHNEQFF. The CDR3, as DNA: TGTGCCAGCAGCTTCCATAATGAGCAGTTCTTC.

This clone was seen once. V and J are TRBV7-8 and TRBJ2-2; 8 bases match TRBD1. V was pared by 1 base and J by 4 bases, with 14 bases of the junction left unmatched. CDR1 and CDR2 from the germline V gene are SGHVS and FQNEAQ. The CDR3 totals 19 residues. The DNA of the CDR3 is TGTGCCAGCAGCTTAGGCAAGAGGATAGAGACAGGGGCCACCGGGGAGCTGTTTTTT. It specifies CASSLGKRIETGATGELFF.

The V and J genes are TRBV24-1 and TRBJ2-1; 15 bases align to TRBD2. Germline V gene data show CDR1 as KGHDR and CDR2 as SFDVKD. V dropped 9 bases and J dropped 6; count of bases not matched to a gene: 2. This CDR3 contains 14 residues. The CDR3 DNA reads TGTGCCACCGGGACTAGCGGGAGGTCCAATGAGCAGTTCTTC. It translates to CATGTSGRSNEQFF.

Of note for this clone: Distinct nucleotide sequences in the sample also encode this CDR3. V is TRBV27 and J is TRBJ1-1; 7 bases map to TRBD1. V was clipped by 6 bases and J by 1 base; unmatched bases: 2. Germline V gene sequence: CDR1 MNHEY, CDR2 SMNVEV (reference sequence). The CDR3 consists of 13 residues. The CDR3, as DNA: TGTGCCAGCAGCCGGACAGGGAACACTGAAGCTTTCTTT. It encodes CASSRTGNTEAFF.

The chain has TRBV3-1 (or the pseudogene TRBV3-2) and TRBJ2-5; 7 positions agree with TRBD2. This CDR3 comprises 16 residues. The germline CDR1 and CDR2 sequences are LGHDT and YNNKEL (reference sequence). J gave up 5 bases and V 5 bases, and 14 bases lay outside the gene matches. The CDR3 loop reads CASSVQTTGGQETQYF. For the CDR3, the DNA is TGTGCCAGCAGCGTCCAAACCACGGGGGGTCAGGAGACCCAGTACTTC.

This clone has more than one count but fewer than ten. The chain employs TRBV24-1 and TRBJ2-7; 9 bases line up with TRBD1. This CDR3 contains 13 residues. V trimming: 4 bases; J trimming: 7 bases; junction bases outside the gene matches: 4. Germline V gives CDR1 KGHDR, CDR2 SFDVKD. The CDR3 DNA sequence: TGTGCCACCAGTGACACCGGGACAGGGGAGCAGTACTTC. The encoded protein is CATSDTGTGEQYF.

J is TRBJ1-2 and V is TRBV15; D gene unclear. This CDR3 has 15 residues. Trimming took off 0 bases at V and 3 bases at J, with 11 bases between the two ends. The germline V gene encodes CDR1 LNHNV and CDR2 YYDKDF (reference sequence). The CDR3 DNA sequence: TGTGCCACCAGCAGAGATGCTGGCACCGACTATGGCTACACCTTC. The encoded protein is CATSRDAGTDYGYTF.

The chain links TRBV9 to TRBJ1-1; D gene uncertain. Germline assignment: CDR1 SGDLS and CDR2 YYNGEE. This CDR3 spans 16 amino acids. V lost 0 bases to trimming and J lost 0 bases, with 12 bases between them. The CDR3 DNA reads as TGTGCCAGCAGCGTAGGGGAGGGTTCGATGAACACTGAAGCTTTCTTT. Translating it yields CASSVGEGSMNTEAFF.

This clone was seen only a few times. The chain recombines TRBV19 with TRBJ1-4, with a tentative D call TRBD1 (5 bases). V was clipped by 0 bases and J by 8 bases, with 16 bases between them. CDR1 is LNHDA, CDR2 SQIVND, per germline (reference sequence). The CDR3 contains 16 residues. The CDR3 DNA is TGTGCCAGTAGTATAGAAGGAGGGGTCCGGGAAGAAAAACTGTTTTTT. Its protein product is CASSIEGGVREEKLFF.

The chain joins TRBV6-6 to TRBJ1-5; no reliable D call. Germline V gene lookup returns CDR1 MNHNY and CDR2 SVGAGI (reference sequence). V dropped 2 bases and J dropped 0 bases, with 11 bases sitting between them. The CDR3 loop spans 16 amino acids. The CDR3, as DNA: TGTGCCAGCAGTTACCGGCAGCGATATAGCAATCAGCCCCAGCATTTT. Amino acid sequence: CASSYRQRYSNQPQHF.

The rearrangement joins TRBV2 to TRBJ1-6; TRBD1 aligns across 7 bases. V lost 1 base and J lost 6; bases outside the gene matches: 6. Germline V gene lookup returns CDR1 SNHLY and CDR2 FYNNEI. The CDR3 contains 16 residues. Written as DNA, the CDR3 is TGTGCCAGCAGTGAAGACAGGGGAACTCCTAATTCACCCCTCCACTTT. Its translation: CASSEDRGTPNSPLHF.

The chain couples TRBV5-1 to TRBJ1-4; D perhaps matches TRBD1 (5 bases). This CDR3 region has 15 residues. The germline CDR1 and CDR2 sequences are SGHRS and YFSETQ. V lost 4 bases and J lost 8, with 18 bases in between. CDR3 coding DNA: TGCGCCAGCAGCCCTAGCGGGGCTAGAGGAGAAAAACTGTTTTTT. Protein: CASSPSGARGEKLFF.

The V and J genes are TRBV28 and TRBJ1-2; a weak D match, TRBD1 (6 bases). Per germline, CDR1 MDHEN and CDR2 SYDVKM. The CDR3 totals 13 residues. V lost 6 bases to trimming and J lost 3 bases, with 11 bases between them. The CDR3 loop is CASSRDTYYGYTF. CDR3 in DNA: TGTGCCAGCAGCCGGGACACATACTATGGCTACACCTTC.

Notes on this clone: Germline is not matched at one junction end, which may reflect a read error. The J gene is TRBJ1-1, the V gene TRBV5-4, with 7 bases identical to TRBD1. The CDR3 has 14 residues. Germline V gene lookup returns CDR1 SGHNT and CDR2 YYREEE (reference sequence). The CDR3 protein is CASSLTGANAEAFF. The CDR3 DNA is TGTGCCAGCAGCTTGACAGGGGCGAACGCTGAAGCTTTCTTT.

The rearrangement uses TRBV2 and TRBJ1-5; TRBD1 aligns across 12 bases. The germline V gene encodes CDR1 SNHLY and CDR2 FYNNEI. The ends lost 8 bases at V and 7 bases at J; junction bases unmatched: 9. The CDR3 runs 15 residues. CDR3 loop: CASAPGQGAKQPQHF. CDR3 DNA: TGTGCCAGCGCCCCGGGACAGGGGGCAAAACAGCCCCAGCATTTT.

This clone has only one observation. The rearrangement links TRBV11-2 to TRBJ1-5; no reliable D call. CDR1 and CDR2 from the germline V gene are SGHAT and FQNNGV. The CDR3 runs to 15 residues. Deletions cut 0 bases from V and 4 bases from J, with 10 bases between. CDR3 amino acids: CASSLDGQYNQPQHF. In nucleotides, the CDR3 is TGTGCCAGCAGCTTAGATGGGCAGTATAATCAGCCCCAGCATTTT. Combining the CDR3 with reference TRBV11-2 and TRBJ1-5 gives the whole variable domain EAGVAQSPRYKIIEKRQSVAFWCNPISGHATLYWYQQILGQGPKLLIQFQNNGVVDDSQLPKDRFSAERLKGVDSTLKIQPAKLEDSAVYLCASSLDGQYNQPQHFGDGTRLSIL.

The V gene is TRBV7-8, the J gene TRBJ2-7; no clear D gene. With 5 bases removed from V and 1 base from J, the gap between germline ends came to 12 bases. The germline CDR1 and CDR2 sequences are SGHVS and FQNEAQ. The CDR3 covers 14 residues. The CDR3 sequence is CASSPLVKSYEQYF. Written as DNA, the CDR3 is TGTGCCAGCAGCCCCCTAGTGAAGTCCTACGAGCAGTACTTC.

This chain connects TRBV5-6 to TRBJ1-3; D may be TRBD1 (5 bases). Trimming took 7 bases from V and 2 from J, leaving 10 bases between them. Germline V gene sequence: CDR1 SGHDT, CDR2 YYEEEE. The CDR3 totals 13 residues. DNA of the CDR3: TGTGCCAGCGACGGGGGGACTGGAAACACCATATATTTT. Translating gives CASDGGTGNTIYF.

This clone was counted a single time. The V and J genes are TRBV7-2 and TRBJ2-7; D is perhaps TRBD2 (6 bases). CDR3 size: 15 residues. Per the germline V gene, CDR1 is SGHTA and CDR2 is FQGNSA. The germline V and J ends were trimmed by 0 bases and 1 base, with 10 bases remaining between them. The CDR3 DNA reads as TGTGCCAGCAGCTTAGCAAGTCGGGGGTCCTACGAGCAGTACTTC. This gives the protein CASSLASRGSYEQYF.

This clone was recorded many times. The chain joins TRBV6-1 to TRBJ1-4; 10 bases map to TRBD1. CDR1 is MNHNS and CDR2 is SASEGT in the germline V gene. This CDR3 comprises 18 residues. Trimming took 0 bases from V and 6 from J; bases not matched to a gene: 10. The CDR3 loop is CASSEALWDRGRDEKLFF. The CDR3 region has the DNA TGTGCCAGCAGTGAAGCGTTATGGGACAGGGGAAGGGATGAAAAACTGTTTTTT.

This clone was seen once. This chain links TRBV28 with TRBJ1-5; possible D gene TRBD1, 6 bases. Trimming shortened V by 6 bases and J by 11 bases, and 17 bases separated the two germline ends. This CDR3 is 13 amino acids long. Germline lookup yields CDR1 MDHEN and CDR2 SYDVKM. The CDR3 DNA follows: TGTGCCAGCAGCATGACAGGAAGAGGGTCCCAGCATTTT. This codes for CASSMTGRGSQHF.

This clone has just one count. The chain is built from TRBV7-3 and TRBJ2-1; TRBD2 aligns across 9 bases. V trimming: 2 bases; J trimming: 8 bases; junction bases outside the gene matches: 4. The CDR3 loop spans 14 amino acids. The germline V gene encodes CDR1 SGHTA and CDR2 FQGTGA. CDR3 region: CASSLGGLAHEQFF. The DNA for the CDR3 is TGTGCCAGCAGCTTAGGGGGACTAGCCCATGAGCAGTTCTTC.

This rearrangement joins TRBV30 to TRBJ2-7, with TRBD1 as a possible D gene (7 bases). Trimming removed 1 base from V and 5 bases from J, with 18 bases in between. The CDR3 sequence is 15 residues long. The germline gives CDR1 GTSNPN, CDR2 SVGIG (reference sequence). The CDR3 loop is CAWSDRGLPRDEQYF. The CDR3 DNA sequence: TGTGCCTGGAGTGACAGGGGACTCCCACGGGACGAGCAGTACTTC.

The chain uses TRBV5-5 and TRBJ1-2; D is undetermined. From germline, CDR1 is SGHKS and CDR2 YYEKEE (reference sequence). The CDR3 length is 14 residues. V gave up 0 bases and J gave up 2 bases, with 8 bases separating them. The DNA for the CDR3 is TGTGCCAGCAGCTTGGACACTAAGAACTATGGCTACACCTTC. It specifies CASSLDTKNYGYTF. Based on the CDR3 plus reference TRBV5-5 and TRBJ1-2, the full variable domain is DAGVTQSPTHLIKTRGQQVTLRCSPISGHKSVSWYQQVLGQGPQFIFQYYEKEERGRGNFPDRFSARQFPNYSSELNVNALLLGDSALYLCASSLDTKNYGYTFGSGTRLTVV.